Below, 26 T cell receptor beta chains from the same sample are listed, as sequenced in a study of vaccination and CD4 T cells after COVID-19. Treatment indicated: approximately 11-day PBMC culture with coronavirus spike peptide pools or control peptides (ViraFEST assay). These receptors' antigens are unknown. The Oncomine TCR Beta short-read assay was applied to DNA of cultured CD4+ T cells. Using its own MiXCR run on the PCR reads, TCRdb lists one record per CDR3 protein. Seen here are fewer than 15,000 distinct CDR3 sequences, roughly 72% observed once, and the top ten hold less than 10%. The sequences come from CD4+ T cells from blood, cultured in vitro, collected after SARS-CoV-2 vaccination. Source of these receptors: a human donor who received a COVID-19 vaccine.

This sequence joins TRBV19 and TRBJ1-5, with 9 bases lining up with TRBD1. The CDR3 contains 16 residues. V trimming: 6 bases; J trimming: 3 bases; junction bases outside the gene matches: 9. Germline V CDR1 and CDR2: LNHDA, SQIVND (reference sequence). CDR3 sequence (DNA): TGTGCCAGTAGACAAACTCGGACAGGGGACAATCAGCCCCAGCATTTT. Residues: CASRQTRTGDNQPQHF.

J is TRBJ2-2 and V is TRBV7-4; TRBD1 or TRBD2 may be the D gene (5 bases each). Germline V gives CDR1 SGHVT, CDR2 SQSDAQ. The length of the CDR3 is 15 residues. V was clipped by 5 bases and J by 3 bases, with 13 bases between them. Here the CDR3 reads CASSVGAGDTGELFF. CDR3 DNA sequence: TGTGCCAGCAGCGTAGGGGCGGGCGACACCGGGGAGCTGTTTTTT.

This chain connects TRBV21-1 to TRBJ2-7; TRBD1, the table's D call, was not compared with the DNA. TRBV21-1 represents a pseudogene. The CDR3 sequence is 15 residues long. The CDR3 here is CASSKRGVVSYEQYF. The CDR3 nucleotides are TGTGCCAGCAGCAAAAGGGGTGTAGTTAGCTACGAGCAGTACTTC.

V and J are TRBV20-1 and TRBJ1-6; no clear D gene. CDR1 DFQATT and CDR2 SNEGSKA come from the germline V gene (reference sequence). Trimming took 7 bases from V and 7 from J, leaving 11 bases between them. The CDR3 covers 12 residues. The CDR3 region has the DNA TGCAGTGTGGGCTCCCGAAATTCACCCCTCCACTTT. Protein product: CSVGSRNSPLHF.

This clonotype is medium-sized. The chain links TRBV7-8 to TRBJ1-6, with D unresolved. Germline V gene sequence: CDR1 SGHVS, CDR2 FQNEAQ. The CDR3 sequence is 15 residues long. Trimming pared 3 bases from V and 1 base from J, leaving 7 bases between. For the CDR3, the DNA is TGTGCCAGCAGCTTGGTGGGGTCCTATAATTCACCCCTCCACTTT. Its translation is CASSLVGSYNSPLHF.

This clonotype has just a few counts. The rearrangement joins TRBV21-1 to TRBJ1-6. TRBV21-1 is classified as a pseudogene. CDR3 length equals 16 residues. CDR3 in DNA: TGTGCCAGCAGCAAAGAGGGAAGCTCCTATAATTCACCCCTCCACTTT. Amino acid sequence: CASSKEGSSYNSPLHF.

This chain uses TRBV11-1 with TRBJ1-1; D perhaps matches TRBD1 (5 bases). V was shortened by 1 base and J by 0 bases, with 12 bases between the two germline ends. CDR3 length: 16 amino acids. Germline lookup yields CDR1 SGHAT and CDR2 FQDESV (reference sequence). CDR3 nucleotide sequence: TGTGCCAGCAGCTTAGTGGGGGGTGTAGTGAACACTGAAGCTTTCTTT. Encoded protein: CASSLVGGVVNTEAFF.

The rearrangement uses TRBV19 and TRBJ2-3, with 12 bases lining up with TRBD2. The length of the CDR3 is 16 residues. Germline V gene lookup returns CDR1 LNHDA and CDR2 SQIVND (reference sequence). J was trimmed by 4 bases and V by 4 bases; bases with no gene match: 6. The CDR3 DNA sequence: TGTGCCAGTAGTAGACGACTAGCGGGGGAACCAGATACGCAGTATTTT. This codes for CASSRRLAGEPDTQYF.

CDR3 sequence reads: CATSDVGASYNEQFF. The DNA of the CDR3 is TGTGCCACCAGTGATGTGGGGGCCTCCTACAATGAGCAGTTCTTC. This chain uses TRBV24-1 with TRBJ2-1; possibly TRBD1 for D (6 bases). CDR1 and CDR2 from the germline V gene are KGHDR and SFDVKD. This CDR3 is 15 amino acids long. Trimming shortened V by 3 bases and J by 0 bases, and 8 bases separated the two germline ends.

The genes are TRBV12-5 and TRBJ1-3; unclear D gene. From germline, CDR1 is LGHNT and CDR2 FRNRAP. V gave up 5 bases and J gave up 2 bases, with 10 bases separating them. This CDR3 has 14 residues. In nucleotides, the CDR3 is TGTGCTAGTGGTGGTCCGGGAGCTGGAAACACCATATATTTT. This encodes CASGGPGAGNTIYF.

This chain joins TRBV28 and TRBJ1-2, with D perhaps matching TRBD1 (6 bases). From germline, CDR1 is MDHEN and CDR2 SYDVKM. This CDR3 spans 15 amino acids. Trimming left V 3 bases short and J 10 bases short, with 21 bases between. The CDR3: CASSLVGPRTATYTF. For the CDR3, the DNA is TGTGCCAGCAGTTTGGTAGGTCCCAGGACAGCCACCTACACCTTC.

This clonotype showed up just a few times. The chain carries TRBV7-8 and TRBJ2-5, with a possible D match to TRBD1 (5 bases). V lost 0 bases, J lost 7 bases, and 18 bases lay in between. The CDR3 runs 16 residues. CDR1 SGHVS and CDR2 FQNEAQ come from the germline V gene. The CDR3: CASSLAGGAKRLTQYF. As DNA, the CDR3 is TGTGCCAGCAGCTTAGCGGGTGGGGCGAAACGTCTGACCCAGTACTTC.

The J gene is TRBJ1-5, the V gene TRBV19; D remains unclear. This CDR3 has 12 amino acids. Germline V gene sequence: CDR1 LNHDA, CDR2 SQIVND (reference sequence). V gave up 4 bases and J gave up 10 bases, with 11 bases separating them. The CDR3 loop reads CASSTAKGPQHF. In nucleotides, the CDR3 is TGTGCCAGTAGTACCGCCAAGGGACCCCAGCATTTT.

V is TRBV24-1 and J is TRBJ2-5; D gene ambiguous. Germline V gene lookup returns CDR1 KGHDR and CDR2 SFDVKD. CDR3 length: 12 residues. V lost 1 base, J lost 2 bases, and 1 base lay in between. This CDR3 is CATSDFQETQYF. CDR3 sequence (DNA): TGTGCCACCAGTGATTTTCAAGAGACCCAGTACTTC.

This clonotype was seen only once. This chain joins TRBV6-4 and TRBJ2-3; D not resolved. CDR1 is MRHNA and CDR2 is SNTAGT in the germline V gene. V lost 2 bases, J lost 0 bases, and 3 bases lay in between. The CDR3 spans 13 residues. CDR3 protein: CASSDLSTDTQYF. The CDR3 DNA sequence: TGTGCCAGCAGTGACCTTAGCACAGATACGCAGTATTTT.

V usage is TRBV24-1 and J usage is TRBJ1-5; 7 bases line up with TRBD1. V lost 4 bases and J lost 3; bases outside the gene matches: 5. Germline-derived CDR1 and CDR2 are KGHDR and SFDVKD. CDR3 length: 15 residues. In DNA form, the CDR3 reads TGTGCCACCAGTGAAAGGACAGGAGACAATCAGCCCCAGCATTTT. It encodes CATSERTGDNQPQHF.

This clonotype has just a few counts. The V call is TRBV15, the J call TRBJ2-3; 12 bases line up with TRBD2. V was clipped by 4 bases and J by 5 bases; unmatched bases: 10. CDR3 length equals 17 residues. Germline V gene sequence: CDR1 LNHNV, CDR2 YYDKDF (reference sequence). CDR3 protein: CATSKGLAGPKGDTQYF. In DNA, the CDR3 is TGTGCCACCAGCAAGGGACTAGCGGGCCCCAAGGGAGATACGCAGTATTTT.

This clonotype appeared a single time. The CDR3 spells CASSWDPAYEQYF. DNA of the CDR3: TGCGCCAGCAGCTGGGACCCGGCCTACGAGCAGTACTTC. The chain recombines TRBV5-1 with TRBJ2-7; D assignment may be TRBD1 or TRBD2 (5 bases each). This CDR3 is built from 13 residues. V dropped 3 bases and J dropped 2 bases, with 9 bases sitting between them. The germline V gene encodes CDR1 SGHRS and CDR2 YFSETQ. The full variable domain, completed using reference TRBV5-1 and TRBJ2-7, is KAGVTQTPRYLIKTRGQQVTLSCSPISGHRSVSWYQQTPGQGLQFLFEYFSETQRNKGNFPGRFSGRQFSNSRSEMNVSTLELGDSALYLCASSWDPAYEQYFGPGTRLTVT.

Only one count was recorded for this clonotype. The chain uses TRBV30 and TRBJ2-3; 14 bases agree with TRBD2. The CDR3 spans 17 residues. Germline-derived CDR1 and CDR2 are GTSNPN and SVGIG (reference sequence). The trim removed 0 bases at V and 2 bases at J, leaving 4 bases unmatched. DNA of the CDR3: TGTGCCTGGAGTGTATGGGGACTAGCGGGGGACACAGATACGCAGTATTTT. This sequence encodes CAWSVWGLAGDTDTQYF.

The J gene is TRBJ2-2, the V gene TRBV5-1; 10 positions match TRBD2. The CDR3 runs to 17 residues. Germline CDR1 SGHRS, CDR2 YFSETQ. Trimming removed 4 bases from V and 0 bases from J; junction bases left unmatched: 6. In nucleotides, the CDR3 is TGCGCCAGCAGCCCTGGGACTAGCGTTGCGAACACCGGGGAGCTGTTTTTT. Translating it yields CASSPGTSVANTGELFF. The full variable domain, with the rest looked up from reference TRBV5-1 and TRBJ2-2, is KAGVTQTPRYLIKTRGQQVTLSCSPISGHRSVSWYQQTPGQGLQFLFEYFSETQRNKGNFPGRFSGRQFSNSRSEMNVSTLELGDSALYLCASSPGTSVANTGELFFGEGSRLTVL.

This clonotype came up once. At one end, the junction sequence differs from germline, possibly due to a read error. The V gene is TRBV7-2, the J gene TRBJ2-3; D is unclear. The CDR3 runs to 11 residues. Germline V gives CDR1 SGHTA, CDR2 FQGNSA. CDR3 DNA: TGTGCCAGCAGCGTAGCCCCTGCGCAGTATTTT. Protein: CASSVAPAQYF. Drawing the rest from reference TRBV7-2 and TRBJ2-3, the complete variable domain is GAGVSQSPSNKVTEKGKDVELRCDPISGHTALYWYRQSLGQGLEFLIYFQGNSAPDKSGLPSDRFSAERTGGSVSTLTIQRTQQEDSAVYLCASSVAPAQYFGPGTRLTVL.

In this sample, this clonotype turned up once. The chain combines TRBV10-1 with TRBJ1-3; 7 bases fit TRBD1. This CDR3 has 14 amino acids. Germline values: CDR1 WNHNN, CDR2 SYGVQD (reference sequence). Trimming removed 8 bases from V and 2 bases from J; junction bases left unmatched: 6. DNA of the CDR3: TGCGCCAGCTCCCAGGGGGGGACTGGAAACACCATATATTTT. Protein: CASSQGGTGNTIYF.

This chain joins TRBV7-7 and TRBJ2-5, with D possibly TRBD2 on 7 matching bases. This CDR3 is 18 amino acids long. V lost 5 bases to trimming and J lost 4 bases, with 26 bases between them. Per the germline V gene, CDR1 is SSHAT and CDR2 is FNYEAQ (reference sequence). This CDR3 reads CASSPGQGTITLGETQYF. For the CDR3, the DNA is TGTGCCAGCAGCCCCGGCCAGGGGACTATCACCCTGGGAGAGACCCAGTACTTC.

The rearrangement joins TRBV20-1 to TRBJ2-7, with 12 bases aligning to TRBD2. Germline V gene lookup returns CDR1 DFQATT and CDR2 SNEGSKA (reference sequence). The CDR3 is 13 residues long. The ends lost 4 bases at V and 6 bases at J; junction bases unmatched: 4. The CDR3 is CSAMVLAGGEQYF. The CDR3 DNA is TGCAGTGCTATGGTACTAGCGGGGGGCGAGCAGTACTTC.

V usage is TRBV19 and J usage is TRBJ2-2; D is unclear. Germline lookup yields CDR1 LNHDA and CDR2 SQIVND (reference sequence). V lost 9 bases, J lost 6 bases, and 14 bases lay in between. CDR3 size: 13 residues. The CDR3 loop reads CASRTGYAGELFF. CDR3 in DNA: TGTGCCAGCCGGACCGGGTACGCCGGGGAGCTGTTTTTT. Full variable domain (rest looked up from reference TRBV19 and TRBJ2-2): DGGITQSPKYLFRKEGQNVTLSCEQNLNHDAMYWYRQDPGQGLRLIYYSQIVNDFQKGDIAEGYSVSREKKESFPLTVTSAQKNPTAFYLCASRTGYAGELFFGEGSRLTVL.

V gene TRBV30 combines with J gene TRBJ1-1; 7 nucleotides align to TRBD1. V lost 5 bases, J lost 5 bases, and 2 bases stayed unmatched. Germline V CDR1 and CDR2: GTSNPN, SVGIG (reference sequence). The CDR3 is 11 amino acids. Here the CDR3 reads CAWARGTEAFF. CDR3 coding DNA: TGTGCCTGGGCCAGGGGGACTGAAGCTTTCTTT.